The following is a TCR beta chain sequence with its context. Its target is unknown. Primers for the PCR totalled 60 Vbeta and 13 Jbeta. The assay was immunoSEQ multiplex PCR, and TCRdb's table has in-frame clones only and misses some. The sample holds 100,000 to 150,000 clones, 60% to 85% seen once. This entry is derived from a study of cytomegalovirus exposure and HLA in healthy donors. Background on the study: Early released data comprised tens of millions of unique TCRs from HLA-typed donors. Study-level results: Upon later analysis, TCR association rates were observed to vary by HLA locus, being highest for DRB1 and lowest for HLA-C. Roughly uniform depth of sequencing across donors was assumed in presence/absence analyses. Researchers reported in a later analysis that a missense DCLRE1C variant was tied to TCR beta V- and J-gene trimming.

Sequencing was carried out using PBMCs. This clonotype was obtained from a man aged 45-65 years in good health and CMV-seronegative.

The CDR3: CAWRISGGAGGTQYF. The CDR3 DNA sequence: TGTGCCTGGAGAATAAGCGGGGGGGCCGGGGGAACGCAGTATTTT. The chain couples TRBV30 to TRBJ2-3; TRBD2 matches 10 bases. The CDR3 has 15 amino acids. Looked up from germline, CDR1 is GTSNPN and CDR2 is SVGIG (reference sequence). Unmatched junction bases numbered 12, after V lost 3 bases and J lost 9 bases.